This TCR beta chain was profiled in a study of CD8+ T cells in alopecia areata. Germline V gene sequence: CDR1 GTSNPN, CDR2 SVGIG (reference sequence). V shed 5 bases and J shed 7 bases, with 10 bases lying between them. This CDR3 region has 11 residues. Extraction and reverse transcription of RNA yielded cDNA as the sequencing template. The table came from immunoSEQ multiplex PCR; TCRdb's copy has only in-frame clones and leaves some out. In the table there are about 120,000 clones, over 60% of which are singletons. V usage is TRBV30 and J usage is TRBJ2-3; no definite D call. This receptor was obtained from a human donor in good health. Specimen: CD4+ T cells sorted from blood. The DNA of the CDR3 is TGTGCCTGGGACCGAGCCTATACGCAGTATTTT. Translating it yields CAWDRAYTQYF.